The 22 T cell receptor beta chains listed next were all sequenced from one sample in a study of T cells in Graves' hyperthyroidism and ophthalmopathy. Researchers amplified the TCR beta CDR3 regions from RNA transcripts. First-round RT-PCR of the TCR CDR3 relied on the HTBI primer set. A single record per CDR3 protein comes from TCRdb applying MiXCR to the multiplex PCR reads. This sample has about 770,000 distinct CDR3 sequences; approximately 18% occur once, and the top ten carry around 15%. Source material: blood. These receptors all come from a woman aged 45-65 years with Graves' hyperthyroidism that later progressed to Graves' ophthalmopathy.

This clonotype was observed many times. The rearrangement links TRBV6-1 to TRBJ1-1; D gene uncertain. Germline V gene data show CDR1 as MNHNS and CDR2 as SASEGT. Trimming stripped 8 bases from V and 0 bases from J, with 7 bases between. The CDR3 spans 12 residues. The CDR3 reads CASGRMNTEAFF. CDR3 bases: TGTGCCAGCGGGCGAATGAACACTGAAGCTTTCTTT.

This clonotype has at least ten counts. This rearrangement joins TRBV12-3 or TRBV12-4 to TRBJ2-1, with 8 nucleotides matching TRBD2. The CDR3 length is 15 residues. V shed 7 bases and J 4 bases; nucleotides not matched to a gene: 9. Here the CDR3 DNA reads TGTGCCAGCACCCCGCTGGGCGGGGGGTACAATGAGCAGTTCTTC. Amino acid sequence: CASTPLGGGYNEQFF.

V usage is TRBV9 and J usage is TRBJ1-2, with 8 bases that match TRBD1. V lost 4 bases, J lost 4 bases, and 18 bases stayed unmatched. This CDR3 is 18 amino acids long. CDR1 is SGDLS and CDR2 is YYNGEE in the germline V gene. In nucleotides, the CDR3 is TGTGCCAGCAGCCCACGAGGTGGACAGGGATATGATGTCTATGGCTACACCTTC. Protein sequence: CASSPRGGQGYDVYGYTF.

The CDR3 nucleotides are TGCGCCAGCAGTGATAGCGGACACAATGAGCAGTTCTTC. Encoded protein: CASSDSGHNEQFF. The gene calls are TRBV10-2 and TRBJ2-1; TRBD2 is a possible D gene (6 bases). CDR3 length: 13 residues. Trimming cost V 3 bases and J 5 bases, with 8 bases left between them. The germline V gene has CDR1 WSHSY and CDR2 SAAADI.

The chain links TRBV28 to TRBJ1-2, with D maybe TRBD1 (6 bases). This CDR3 is 15 amino acids long. The germline V gene encodes CDR1 MDHEN and CDR2 SYDVKM. The germline V and J ends were trimmed by 4 bases and 4 bases, with 16 bases remaining between them. CDR3 DNA sequence: TGTGCCAGCAGTTCACCACATCTACAGGGCTATGGCTACACCTTC. It encodes CASSSPHLQGYGYTF.

This clonotype showed up just a few times. The V call is TRBV11-1, the J call TRBJ2-7; TRBD2 might be the D (6 bases). Germline CDR1 is SGHAT and CDR2 is FQDESV (reference sequence). This CDR3 has 12 residues. V lost 5 bases and J lost 3, with 8 bases in between. This CDR3 is CASSTGLYEQYF. CDR3 bases: TGTGCCAGCAGCACGGGACTCTACGAGCAGTACTTC. Based on the CDR3 plus reference TRBV11-1 and TRBJ2-7, the full variable domain is EAEVAQSPRYKITEKSQAVAFWCDPISGHATLYWYRQILGQGPELLVQFQDESVVDDSQLPKDRFSAERLKGVDSTLKIQPAELGDSAMYLCASSTGLYEQYFGPGTRLTVT.

This clonotype was found a few times. The gene calls are TRBV6-1 and TRBJ2-1; D possibly corresponds to TRBD2 (7 bases). Germline CDR1 is MNHNS and CDR2 is SASEGT. CDR3 length equals 13 residues. V lost 4 bases and J 6 bases, leaving 10 bases between the germline ends. The CDR3 spells CASSGRGGNEQFF. CDR3 in DNA: TGTGCCAGCAGTGGGAGGGGGGGCAATGAGCAGTTCTTC.

In the case of this clonotype: This could be a read error, since a much larger clone is one nucleotide away. V is TRBV9 and J is TRBJ2-2; a possible D gene is TRBD2 (6 bases). Germline lookup yields CDR1 SGDLS and CDR2 YYNGEE. This CDR3 region has 11 residues. CDR3 in amino acids: CASSYTGGLFF. CDR3 sequence (DNA): TGTGCCAGCAGCTACACCGGGGGGCTGTTTTTT.

The rearrangement links TRBV28 to TRBJ1-2, with 8 nucleotides matching TRBD1. J lost 4 bases, V lost 6 bases, and 13 bases had no gene match. The CDR3 runs 16 residues. Germline-derived CDR1 and CDR2 are MDHEN and SYDVKM. The CDR3: CASSQAWTGITYGYTF. The CDR3 DNA sequence: TGTGCCAGCAGCCAAGCCTGGACAGGGATTACCTATGGCTACACCTTC.

A note on this clonotype: This CDR3 is missing its conserved last phenylalanine or tryptophan, likely due to a read error. J is TRBJ1-1 and V is TRBV19; D perhaps matches TRBD1 (5 bases). V was clipped by 4 bases and J by 3 bases, with 18 bases between them. The CDR3 loop spans 16 amino acids. CDR1 is LNHDA, CDR2 SQIVND, per germline (reference sequence). The DNA of the CDR3 is TGTGCCAGTAGTACCGGGGAGGCAGGGTTCGACACTGAAGCTTTCCTT. Encoded protein: CASSTGEAGFDTEAFL.

The chain links TRBV7-2 to TRBJ1-5, with 10 bases identical to TRBD1. Trimming took 5 bases from V and 5 from J; bases not matched to a gene: 6. Germline loops: CDR1 SGHTA, CDR2 FQGNSA. CDR3 length: 15 residues. CDR3 sequence (DNA): TGTGCCAGCAGCATTCGGACAGGGGGGGATCAGCCCCAGCATTTT. This sequence encodes CASSIRTGGDQPQHF.

The chain carries TRBV6-1 and TRBJ2-6, with 10 bases fitting TRBD1. The CDR3 consists of 19 residues. V gave up 8 bases and J gave up 1 base; unmatched junction bases: 14. CDR1 and CDR2 from the germline V gene are MNHNS and SASEGT. CDR3 in amino acids: CASGQTGGGSVSGANVLTF. The CDR3 DNA follows: TGTGCCAGCGGTCAGACAGGGGGCGGATCGGTATCTGGGGCCAACGTCCTGACTTTC.

This clonotype showed up many times. This chain links TRBV5-1 with TRBJ2-3; TRBD2 agrees at 10 bases. V trimming: 2 bases; J trimming: 1 base; junction bases outside the gene matches: 16. Germline V CDR1 and CDR2: SGHRS, YFSETQ. The CDR3 extends over 20 amino acids. CDR3 coding DNA: TGCGCCAGCAGCTTCTCTGGTCTAGCGGGGGAGAAAGGTGGCACAGATACGCAGTATTTT. This translates into CASSFSGLAGEKGGTDTQYF.

This clonotype was seen a few times. The gene calls are TRBV20-1 and TRBJ1-5, with D perhaps matching TRBD1 (6 bases). The CDR3 has 14 amino acids. Germline loops: CDR1 DFQATT, CDR2 SNEGSKA (reference sequence). Trimming pared 6 bases from V and 1 base from J, leaving 13 bases between. The CDR3 loop reads CSAPRGASNQPQHF. In DNA form, the CDR3 reads TGCAGTGCCCCCCGGGGGGCGAGCAATCAGCCCCAGCATTTT.

The rearrangement joins TRBV12-5 to TRBJ2-2; 8 bases agree with TRBD1. The germline CDR1 and CDR2 sequences are LGHNT and FRNRAP. Trimming removed 4 bases from V and 1 base from J; junction bases left unmatched: 2. The CDR3 is made up of 15 amino acids. The CDR3 protein is CASGWGTGNTGELFF. CDR3 in DNA: TGTGCTAGTGGTTGGGGGACAGGGAACACCGGGGAGCTGTTTTTT.

This clonotype came up many times. The V gene is TRBV18, the J gene TRBJ2-7; no definite D call. V lost 3 bases to trimming and J lost 3 bases, with 9 bases between them. The CDR3 consists of 13 residues. Germline lookup yields CDR1 KGHSH and CDR2 LQKENI. DNA for the CDR3: TGTGCCAGCTCACCGTCAGGAAACTACGAGCAGTACTTC. Translating gives CASSPSGNYEQYF.

A few counts support this clonotype. The genes are TRBV13 and TRBJ2-7, with no clear D. There are 13 residues in the CDR3. V was shortened by 3 bases and J by 4 bases, with 10 bases between the two germline ends. From germline, CDR1 is PRHDT and CDR2 FYEKMQ (reference sequence). CDR3 sequence: CASSFGSLYEQYF. CDR3 in DNA: TGTGCCAGCAGCTTCGGCTCCCTTTACGAGCAGTACTTC.

This clonotype was seen repeatedly, ten times or more. V and J are TRBV20-1 and TRBJ2-1; 11 bases match TRBD1. Germline values: CDR1 DFQATT, CDR2 SNEGSKA (reference sequence). The trim removed 5 bases at V and 7 bases at J, leaving 7 bases unmatched. This CDR3 has 14 residues. CDR3 DNA: TGCAGTGCTTACCCCGGGACAGGGGGTAATGAGCAGTTCTTC. Its protein product is CSAYPGTGGNEQFF.

This clonotype was seen many times. The junction and the germline gene differ at one end; a read error may be behind it. The rearrangement uses TRBV3-1 and TRBJ1-5; no firm D call. The length of the CDR3 is 14 residues. Looked up from germline, CDR1 is LGHDT and CDR2 is YNNKEL (reference sequence). CDR3 residues: CASSQGRSIQPQHF. In nucleotides, the CDR3 is TGTGCCAGCAGCCAAGGACGCAGCATTCAGCCCCAGCATTTT.

This clonotype was counted many times. The CDR3 sequence: CASSFETSGGSDTQYF. CDR3 DNA: TGCGCCAGCAGCTTCGAGACTAGCGGTGGCTCGGATACGCAGTATTTT. This rearrangement joins TRBV5-1 to TRBJ2-3; TRBD2 aligns across 9 bases. From germline, CDR1 is SGHRS and CDR2 YFSETQ. The J segment lost 6 bases and the V segment lost 2 bases, leaving 10 bases of the junction unmatched. The CDR3 consists of 16 residues.

This clonotype was observed a few times. The chain links TRBV7-9 to TRBJ1-1; D is uncertain. CDR3 size: 15 residues. CDR1 is SEHNR and CDR2 is FQNEAQ in the germline V gene (reference sequence). V lost 1 base and J 1 base, leaving 10 bases between the germline ends. CDR3: CASSLVLGKNTEAFF. For the CDR3, the DNA is TGTGCCAGCAGCTTAGTTCTGGGAAAGAACACTGAAGCTTTCTTT.

V gene TRBV3-1 combines with J gene TRBJ2-4; the D gene is possibly TRBD2 (6 bases). With 0 bases removed from V and 3 bases from J, the gap between germline ends came to 15 bases. The germline V gene has CDR1 LGHDT and CDR2 YNNKEL (reference sequence). The CDR3 is 17 amino acids. CDR3 DNA: TGTGCCAGCAGCCAAGATGGGGGAGGCGTTAACAAAAACATTCAGTACTTC. Translated, it gives CASSQDGGGVNKNIQYF.